The clone carrying this TCR beta chain occurred many times. This sample is drawn from a study of T cells in Graves' hyperthyroidism and ophthalmopathy. The overall study: Peripheral blood was acquired at first diagnosis, ahead of any therapy whatsoever.

Amplified regions were TCR beta CDR3 sequences from RNA transcripts. The TCR CDR3 first-round RT-PCR relied on the HTBI primer set. TCRdb used MiXCR to reprocess the multiplex PCR reads, holding one entry per CDR3 protein. The sample lists roughly 290,000 distinct CDR3 sequences; 13% were seen once. Germline CDR1 is DFQATT and CDR2 is SNEGSKA (reference sequence). The CDR3 contains 13 residues. Trimming shortened V by 0 bases and J by 8 bases, and 10 bases separated the two germline ends. The receptor was isolated from a woman aged 25 to 39 with Graves' hyperthyroidism that later progressed to Graves' ophthalmopathy. V and J are TRBV20-1 and TRBJ2-2; D not certain. The specimen was blood. The CDR3 nucleotides are TGCAGTGCTAGAGATTTTAAATCAGGGGAGCTGTTTTTT. Translation: CSARDFKSGELFF.